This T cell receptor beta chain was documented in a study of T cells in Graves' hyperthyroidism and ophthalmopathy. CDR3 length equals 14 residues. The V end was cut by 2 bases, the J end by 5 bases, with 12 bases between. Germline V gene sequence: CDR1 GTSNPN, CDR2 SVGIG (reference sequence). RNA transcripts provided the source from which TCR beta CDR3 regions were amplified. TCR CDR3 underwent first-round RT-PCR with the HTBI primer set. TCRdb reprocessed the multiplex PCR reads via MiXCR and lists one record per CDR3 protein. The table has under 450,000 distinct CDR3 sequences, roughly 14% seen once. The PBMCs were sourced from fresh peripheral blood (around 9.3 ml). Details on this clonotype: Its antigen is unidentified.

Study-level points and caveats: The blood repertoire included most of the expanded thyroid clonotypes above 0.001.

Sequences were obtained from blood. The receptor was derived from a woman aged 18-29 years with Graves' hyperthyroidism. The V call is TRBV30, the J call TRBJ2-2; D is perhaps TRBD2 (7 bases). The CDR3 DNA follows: TGTGCCTGGAGTCGGGGGGCGTCTACCGGGGAGCTGTTTTTT. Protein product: CAWSRGASTGELFF.